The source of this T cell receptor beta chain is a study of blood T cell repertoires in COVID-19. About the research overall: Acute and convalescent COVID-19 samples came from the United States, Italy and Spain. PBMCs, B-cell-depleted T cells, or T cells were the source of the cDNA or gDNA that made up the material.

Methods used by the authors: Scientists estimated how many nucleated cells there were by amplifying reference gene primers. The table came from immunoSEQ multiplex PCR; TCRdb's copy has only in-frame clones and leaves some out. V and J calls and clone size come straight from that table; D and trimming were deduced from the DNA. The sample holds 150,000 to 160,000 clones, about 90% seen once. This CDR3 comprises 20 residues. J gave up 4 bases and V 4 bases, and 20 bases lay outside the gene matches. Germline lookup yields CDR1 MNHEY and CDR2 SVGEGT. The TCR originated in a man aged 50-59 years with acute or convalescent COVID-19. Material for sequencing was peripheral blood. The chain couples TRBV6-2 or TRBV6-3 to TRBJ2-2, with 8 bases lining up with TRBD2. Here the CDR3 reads CASSSRWTSKLGAGTGELFF. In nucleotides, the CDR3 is TGTGCCAGCAGTTCGCGTTGGACTAGCAAGCTGGGAGCGGGCACCGGGGAGCTGTTTTTT.